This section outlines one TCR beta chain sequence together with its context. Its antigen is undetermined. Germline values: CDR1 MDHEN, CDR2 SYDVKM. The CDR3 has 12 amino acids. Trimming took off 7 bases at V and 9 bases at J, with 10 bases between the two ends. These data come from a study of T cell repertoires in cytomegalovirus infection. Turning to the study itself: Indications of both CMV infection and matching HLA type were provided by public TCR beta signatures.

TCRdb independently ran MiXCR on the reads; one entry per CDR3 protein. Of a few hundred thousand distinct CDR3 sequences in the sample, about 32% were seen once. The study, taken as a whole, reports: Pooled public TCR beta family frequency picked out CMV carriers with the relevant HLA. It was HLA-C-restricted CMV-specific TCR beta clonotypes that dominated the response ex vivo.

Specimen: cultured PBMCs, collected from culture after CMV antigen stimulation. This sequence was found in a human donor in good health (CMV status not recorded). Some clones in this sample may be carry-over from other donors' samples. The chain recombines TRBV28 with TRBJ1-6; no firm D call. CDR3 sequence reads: CASNLFSSPLHF. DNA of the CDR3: TGTGCCAGCAACCTTTTTTCTTCACCCCTCCACTTT.